Listed below are T cell receptor beta chains from one sample, sequenced in a study of T-cell reconstitution after alpha-beta-depleted transplantation in children. Each CDR3 protein gets one entry after TCRdb re-called the PCR reads with MiXCR. The repertoire includes about 1,000,000 distinct CDR3 sequences, around 30% of them detected once, and 25% to 35% sits in the top ten. The specimen comprised PBMCs, mostly from graft donor cells, sampled 360 days after TCRalphabeta/CD19-depleted stem cell transplant. The receptors shown here come from a boy under three years old who had a stem cell transplant for SCID, so the T cells may come from the graft donor. Each CDR3 is given with its conserved first and last residue. The D gene is left open where the match is weak. Clone size is given for some rows only: seen once, a few or many times, or a class if the clone is expanded.

j_gene | d_gene | abundance | v_gene | len | CDR3aa | CDR3nt
TRBJ2-7 | TRBD2 | . | TRBV28 | 15 | CASSKAGATTYEQYF | TGTGCCAGCAGCAAAGCGGGGGCCACGACCTACGAGCAGTACTTC
TRBJ1-5 | TRBD1 | few | TRBV6-1 | 16 | CASSGQGTLSNQPQHF | TGTGCCAGCAGTGGACAGGGAACCCTTAGCAATCAGCCCCAGCATTTT
TRBJ2-3 | . | . | TRBV15 | 15 | CATSRSHPSVDTQYF | TGTGCCACCAGCAGATCACACCCCTCCGTAGATACGCAGTATTTT
TRBJ1-1 | . | few | TRBV19 | 14 | CASSTHRDTAEAFF | TGTGCCAGTAGTACTCACAGGGATACAGCTGAAGCTTTCTTT
TRBJ2-7 | . | once | TRBV2 | 14 | CATKSQDKAYEQYF | TGTGCCACGAAATCGCAGGATAAGGCCTACGAGCAGTACTTC
TRBJ2-1 | . | few | TRBV29-1 | 14 | CSVKHVFSYNEQFF | TGCAGCGTTAAACACGTTTTTAGTTACAATGAGCAGTTCTTC
TRBJ1-3 | . | few | TRBV18 | 14 | CASSWTEQGNTIYF | TGTGCCAGCTCCTGGACAGAACAAGGAAACACCATATATTTT
TRBJ1-5 | TRBD1 | . | TRBV10-3 | 15 | CAISSTGEWDQPQHF | TGTGCCATCAGTTCCACAGGGGAGTGGGATCAGCCCCAGCATTTT
TRBJ2-1 | . | . | TRBV12-3/TRBV12-4 | 16 | CASSPPLTPSYNEQFF | TGTGCCAGCAGCCCCCCGCTTACGCCCTCCTACAATGAGCAGTTCTTC
TRBJ2-5 | . | . | TRBV5-1 | 14 | CASSSTAFQETQYF | TGCGCCAGCAGCTCGACAGCCTTCCAAGAGACCCAGTACTTC
TRBJ2-1 | . | few | TRBV12-3/TRBV12-4 | 14 | CASSLIGPDNEQFF | TGTGCCAGCAGTTTGATCGGACCTGACAATGAGCAGTTCTTC